This TCR beta chain was sequenced during a study of T-cell memory formation after mild COVID-19 (dated by TCRdb to about 2021). At the level of the whole study: TCR sequence clusters from the two donors were largely donor specific. In a couple of donors, T-cell clones that expanded and contracted after mild COVID-19 were tracked by sequencing TCRalpha and TCRbeta repertoires over time. The cohort was made up of two young adult volunteers, one female and one male, who were previously healthy. Broader findings and caveats from the paper: Contracting CD4+ clones were found mainly in CM and EM memory subsets, while CD8+ clones were enriched in EMRA. The second-wave clones that peaked on day 37 were not confirmed to be SARS-CoV-2 specific. Balanced CD4/CD8 phenotypes were observed for clones contracting from day 15 to 85, whereas a bias towards CD4+ was observed for a second wave of clones expanding from day 15 to 37. Some responding clones were found in pre-infection memory, which suggests that pre-existing cross-reactive memory T cells took part in the SARS-CoV-2 response. The study included only two mild cases, and larger cohorts that include severe cases with pre-infection samples were judged to be necessary.

Sequencer: Illumina NovaSeq 6000. Using 5'RACE with constant-segment primers, TCRalpha and TCRbeta cDNA libraries were constructed, with sample barcodes and unique molecular identifiers added in the process. RNA was extracted from every sample with Trizol reagent. Libraries were amplified in two PCR steps, with a second sample barcode and Illumina TruSeq adapters added in the second step. Sequencing of the libraries was done on an Illumina NovaSeq, producing 2 x 150 bp paired-end reads. The original methods were these. Reads were demultiplexed and collapsed into UMI-guided consensus sequences with migec v1.2.7. With mixcr v2.1.11, UMI consensuses were aligned to TRA and TRB V and J templates and assembled into clonotypes. Expanded or contracted clonotypes were those called significant by both edgeR and NoisET, with noise models trained on biological replicates. For edgeR calls, the cutoffs were a false discovery rate-adjusted p below 0.01 and a log2 fold-change threshold of 1. PCA with hierarchical clustering of max-normalized trajectories of the 1000 most abundant clonotypes was used as exploratory dynamics analysis. Separately sequenced CD4+ and CD8+ repertoires were used to assign the CD4 or CD8 phenotype of responding clones. TCRdb reanalyzed the raw reads on its own, using fastp at Q25 for trimming and MiXCR for clone calling, and kept in-frame beta chains. Here each entry gathers all rows of one CDR3 protein and keeps the most common genes and DNA. TCRdb assigned the V and J calls; the authors' analysis was not used. Across this sample there are 190,000 or so distinct CDR3 sequences, with about 21% seen only once. The top ten constitute under 30% of the sample.

At the junction V is shortened by 5 bases and J by 2 bases, with 21 bases in between. Per the germline V gene, MGHRA is the CDR1 and YSYEKL is the CDR2. The CDR3, from cysteine to phenylalanine, totals 17 residues. The retained sequence is limited to the CDR3, 51 bases, with the frame set at the first base. About this clonotype itself: Its antigen is not yet known. The record has no base qualities; no much larger clone is one base away.

Ficoll-Paque density gradient centrifugation was used to isolate PBMCs. This clonotype was sampled from an adult woman who had mild COVID-19 (a few samples of this study predate the infection). The sample titles of this study are shuffled in the database, so cell type and time point are left out; the donor was told from shared clones. The rearrangement combines TRBV4-1 with TRBJ1-1; the D segment could be TRBD1, given 6 matching bases. Sequences were obtained from PBMCs or a T cell subset sorted from them (not recorded which). The DNA is as follows: TGCGCCAGCAGCTTAACGGTCCGGGACATCCTCAACACTGAAGCTTTCTTT. Translated, it reads CASSLTVRDILNTEAFF.